This passage covers 16 T cell receptor beta chains from one sample sequenced in a study of blood T cell repertoires in COVID-19. This table comes from immunoSEQ multiplex PCR, and its TCRdb copy is limited to in-frame clones, with some not included. The sample lists around 99,000 clones, 80% seen once, with approximately 4.3% in the top ten. The sequenced sample consisted of peripheral blood. These receptors originate from a human donor in a cohort sampled during active or convalescent COVID-19.

Only one count was recorded for this clone. The rearrangement joins TRBV2 to TRBJ2-1; D is perhaps TRBD1 (7 bases). Germline assignment: CDR1 SNHLY and CDR2 FYNNEI. V was pared by 11 bases and J by 7 bases, with 33 bases between. This CDR3 is built from 18 residues. DNA for the CDR3: TGTGCCGGAGGGACAGACCTAATTGCAAAAAAGTTAGCAAATGAGCAGTTCTTC. Encoded protein: CAGGTDLIAKKLANEQFF.

J is TRBJ1-1 and V is TRBV5-1; D is perhaps TRBD1 (5 bases). Germline CDR1 is SGHRS and CDR2 is YFSETQ. V was pared by 3 bases and J by 1 base, with 10 bases between. This CDR3 comprises 14 residues. The CDR3 is CASSSPTGNTEAFF. The CDR3, as DNA: TGCGCCAGCAGCTCCCCTACAGGGAACACTGAAGCTTTCTTT.

This clone was seen a handful of times. The chain is built from TRBV19 and TRBJ2-1, with D possibly TRBD2 on 7 matching bases. Germline CDR1 LNHDA, CDR2 SQIVND (reference sequence). This CDR3 is built from 15 residues. V was cut by 3 bases and J by 4 bases, with 13 bases left in between. The CDR3 loop is CASSIGGANYNEQFF. As DNA, the CDR3 is TGTGCCAGTAGTATTGGGGGGGCTAATTACAATGAGCAGTTCTTC.

The chain has TRBV29-1 and TRBJ1-2; D is ambiguous. V lost 6 bases, J lost 7 bases, and 18 bases lay in between. The CDR3 spans 13 residues. From germline, CDR1 is SQVTM and CDR2 ANQGSEA. This CDR3 is CSVLTGLIGGYTF. The CDR3 nucleotides read TGCAGCGTCCTTACCGGACTTATAGGTGGCTACACCTTC.

The chain joins TRBV4-3 to TRBJ2-2; 7 nucleotides agree with TRBD1. CDR1 LGHNA and CDR2 YSLEER come from the germline V gene. Trimming took 4 bases from V and 2 from J; bases not matched to a gene: 7. The CDR3 totals 16 residues. The CDR3 loop reads CASSLLGGGNTGELFF. CDR3 DNA sequence: TGCGCCAGCAGCCTCCTAGGGGGCGGAAACACCGGGGAGCTGTTTTTT.

This clone was counted a few times. The chain is built from TRBV29-1 and TRBJ1-5; a weak D match, TRBD1 (5 bases). Germline values: CDR1 SQVTM, CDR2 ANQGSEA. Trimming shortened V by 5 bases and J by 2 bases, and 10 bases separated the two germline ends. The CDR3 loop spans 13 amino acids. The CDR3 spells CSVTGGGNQPQHF. DNA of the CDR3: TGCAGCGTTACGGGAGGGGGCAATCAGCCCCAGCATTTT.

This chain uses TRBV2 with TRBJ2-3; 12 nucleotides match TRBD2. J was trimmed by 8 bases and V by 6 bases; bases with no gene match: 18. The CDR3 is 18 amino acids. Germline V gene lookup returns CDR1 SNHLY and CDR2 FYNNEI. The CDR3 loop is CASRELGLAGREGGTQYF. The CDR3 DNA is TGTGCCAGCAGAGAGCTCGGACTAGCGGGGCGGGAAGGCGGTACGCAGTATTTT. Filled out from reference TRBV2 and TRBJ2-3, the complete variable domain reads EPEVTQTPSHQVTQMGQEVILRCVPISNHLYFYWYRQILGQKVEFLVSFYNNEISEKSEIFDDQFSVERPDGSNFTLKIRSTKLEDSAMYFCASRELGLAGREGGTQYFGPGTRLTVL.

V is TRBV11-2 and J is TRBJ2-2; 9 bases line up with TRBD1. The CDR3 has 16 residues. The ends lost 6 bases at V and 5 bases at J; junction bases unmatched: 10. CDR1 SGHAT and CDR2 FQNNGV come from the germline V gene. The DNA for the CDR3 is TGTGCCAGCAGATCTCTAGGGGGGACAGGGACCGGGGAGCTGTTTTTT. Protein sequence: CASRSLGGTGTGELFF.

The chain carries TRBV7-3 and TRBJ2-1; TRBD2 matches 15 bases. The CDR3 loop spans 17 amino acids. CDR1 is SGHTA, CDR2 FQGTGA, per germline. The ends lost 5 bases at V and 2 bases at J; junction bases unmatched: 4. CDR3 bases: TGTGCCAGCAGCGCAGGACTAGCGGGAGGGCCCTACAATGAGCAGTTCTTC. Encoded protein: CASSAGLAGGPYNEQFF.

This clone was counted only a few times. The chain carries TRBV4-1 and TRBJ1-6; D perhaps matches TRBD1 (5 bases). V was pared by 4 bases and J by 4 bases, with 20 bases between. Germline CDR1 reads MGHRA; CDR2 reads YSYEKL. CDR3 length: 18 amino acids. CDR3 sequence (DNA): TGCGCCAGCAGCCTACTACATGGAGGGGTGGGGTATAATTCACCCCTCCACTTT. The encoded protein is CASSLLHGGVGYNSPLHF.

This chain links TRBV6-4 with TRBJ2-3, with D perhaps TRBD2 (6 bases). The CDR3 consists of 15 residues. Germline loops: CDR1 MRHNA, CDR2 SNTAGT. Trimming stripped 2 bases from V and 1 base from J, with 10 bases between. In DNA, the CDR3 is TGTGCCAGCAGTGACGGGGGGTTTCGCACAGATACGCAGTATTTT. Amino acid sequence: CASSDGGFRTDTQYF.

This clone was seen a few times. The chain carries TRBV19 and TRBJ2-7; TRBD1 agrees at 7 bases. The CDR3 is made up of 13 amino acids. CDR1 LNHDA and CDR2 SQIVND come from the germline V gene (reference sequence). V lost 9 bases and J lost 2; bases outside the gene matches: 7. CDR3 DNA: TGTGCCAGCAACCCGACAGGGACCTACGAGCAGTACTTC. Translation gives CASNPTGTYEQYF.

This chain uses TRBV3-1 (or the pseudogene TRBV3-2) with TRBJ2-1, with TRBD2 as a possible D gene (6 bases). V lost 7 bases to trimming and J lost 6 bases, with 10 bases between them. The CDR3 has 12 residues. Looked up from germline, CDR1 is LGHDT and CDR2 is YNNKEL (reference sequence). CDR3 in DNA: TGTGCCAGCAAGGGAGGACCCAATGAGCAGTTCTTC. This encodes CASKGGPNEQFF.

The chain recombines TRBV5-1 with TRBJ2-7; TRBD2 is a possible D gene (5 bases). From germline, CDR1 is SGHRS and CDR2 YFSETQ. Trimming left V 3 bases short and J 6 bases short, with 16 bases between. The CDR3 runs to 14 residues. CDR3 DNA sequence: TGCGCCAGCAGCTCCCGGGATTTGGCCGCCGAGCAGTACTTC. As protein: CASSSRDLAAEQYF.

This chain links TRBV6-2 or TRBV6-3 with TRBJ1-1, with TRBD1 identical over 7 bases. Germline CDR1 MNHEY, CDR2 SVGEGT. The ends lost 6 bases at V and 2 bases at J; junction bases unmatched: 3. The CDR3 length is 13 residues. CDR3 region: CASSDRDNTEAFF. CDR3 nucleotides: TGTGCCAGCAGCGACAGGGACAACACTGAAGCTTTCTTT.

This clone was seen more than once but under ten times. The chain recombines TRBV9 with TRBJ2-1, with 8 positions matching TRBD2. Germline trimming cut 1 base from V and 6 bases from J; bases unmatched to any gene: 9. This CDR3 has 16 residues. CDR1 and CDR2 (germline): SGDLS, YYNGEE. As DNA, the CDR3 is TGTGCCAGCAGCGTACTGGGTAGCGGGATTACCAATGAGCAGTTCTTC. Amino acids: CASSVLGSGITNEQFF. Using reference TRBV9 and TRBJ2-1 for the parts outside the CDR3, the full variable domain is DSGVTQTPKHLITATGQRVTLRCSPRSGDLSVYWYQQSLDQGLQFLIQYYNGEERAKGNILERFSAQQFPDLHSELNLSSLELGDSALYFCASSVLGSGITNEQFFGPGTRLTVL.